These 21 T cell receptor beta chains were sequenced from one sample in a study of Graves' ophthalmopathy and Graves' hyperthyroidism. Amplification of the TCR beta CDR3 regions used RNA transcripts (as template). In the first round, RT-PCR was carried out with HTBI primers, and a multiplex PCR formed the second round. Using its own MiXCR run on the multiplex PCR reads, TCRdb lists one record per CDR3 protein. The sample lists some 200,000 distinct CDR3 sequences, under 30% occurring once. The sequenced sample consisted of peripheral blood. The receptors were sampled from a man aged 45-65 years with Graves' ophthalmopathy.

This clonotype was recorded many times. A read error may account for a junction end that differs from germline. This chain's CDR3 is CTSSSETLNPMNTEAFF. The CDR3 DNA reads TGTACCAGCAGTTCGGAGACACTAAACCCAATGAACACTGAAGCTTTCTTT. The chain links TRBV6-2 or TRBV6-3 to TRBJ1-1, with unresolved D. CDR1 is MNHEY, CDR2 SVGEGT, per germline. CDR3 length equals 17 residues.

In its sample, this clonotype was seen many times. This chain connects TRBV20-1 to TRBJ2-7; the match to TRBD2 covers 11 bases. Germline values: CDR1 DFQATT, CDR2 SNEGSKA (reference sequence). The CDR3 has 13 residues. V lost 7 bases, J lost 6 bases, and 8 bases stayed unmatched. CDR3 residues: CSVPGLAATEQYF. The CDR3 DNA is TGCAGTGTACCGGGACTAGCGGCGACCGAGCAGTACTTC.

In its sample, this clonotype was seen many times. The rearrangement joins TRBV6-2 or TRBV6-3 to TRBJ2-7; a weak D match, TRBD2 (5 bases). Germline CDR1 MNHEY, CDR2 SVGEGT. The CDR3 loop spans 15 amino acids. V was shortened by 6 bases and J by 0 bases, with 15 bases between the two germline ends. Written as DNA, the CDR3 is TGTGCCAGCAGACACGATCGACTAAGCTCCTACGAGCAGTACTTC. Translation: CASRHDRLSSYEQYF.

This clonotype has ten or more counts. This rearrangement joins TRBV19 to TRBJ1-1; D is undetermined. The CDR3 has 13 amino acids. Per germline, CDR1 LNHDA and CDR2 SQIVND (reference sequence). The V gene lost 5 bases and the J gene lost 1 base, with 8 bases spanning the gap. The CDR3 coding sequence is TGTGCCAGTAGTTCGGCCCAGAACACTGAAGCTTTCTTT. Translation gives CASSSAQNTEAFF.

This clonotype was observed at least ten times. The rearrangement joins TRBV7-2 to TRBJ2-7, with D perhaps TRBD1 (5 bases). The V end lost 3 bases, the J end lost 1 base, and 10 bases lay between the germline ends. The CDR3 is made up of 14 amino acids. The germline V gene encodes CDR1 SGHTA and CDR2 FQGNSA. The CDR3 is CASSLTDNSYEQYF. CDR3 coding DNA: TGTGCCAGCAGCTTGACAGATAATTCCTACGAGCAGTACTTC.

Ten or more counts support this clonotype. The chain employs TRBV6-2 or TRBV6-3 and TRBJ1-2; no firm D call. V lost 2 bases and J 4 bases, leaving 23 bases between the germline ends. This CDR3 has 18 residues. Germline CDR1 reads MNHEY; CDR2 reads SVGEGT. The CDR3: CASSYAELRKEGSYGYTF. The CDR3, as DNA: TGTGCCAGCAGTTACGCAGAATTAAGGAAGGAGGGTAGCTATGGCTACACCTTC.

The rearrangement uses TRBV6-2 or TRBV6-3 and TRBJ1-5; possibly TRBD1 for D (5 bases). Germline-derived CDR1 and CDR2 are MNHEY and SVGEGT. The CDR3 loop spans 14 amino acids. V lost 4 bases and J 3 bases, leaving 10 bases between the germline ends. CDR3: CASSSWGPNQPQHF. The DNA for the CDR3 is TGTGCCAGCAGTTCATGGGGCCCCAATCAGCCCCAGCATTTT.

The sample holds one count of this clonotype. This sequence joins TRBV27 and TRBJ1-5; D might be TRBD1 (6 bases). Trimming took 6 bases from V and 4 from J, leaving 16 bases between them. This CDR3 region has 15 residues. Germline CDR1 and CDR2: MNHEY and SMNVEV (reference sequence). This CDR3 reads CASSPYRALNQPQHF. In DNA, the CDR3 is TGTGCCAGCAGCCCATACAGGGCCCTTAATCAGCCCCAGCATTTT.

V usage is TRBV6-2 or TRBV6-3 and J usage is TRBJ2-3, with D possibly TRBD1 on 5 matching bases. The germline V gene encodes CDR1 MNHEY and CDR2 SVGEGT. The CDR3 runs 14 residues. The V end was cut by 4 bases, the J end by 4 bases, with 12 bases between. The CDR3: CASSFTTAADTQYF. The CDR3 DNA reads TGTGCCAGCAGTTTCACGACAGCCGCAGATACGCAGTATTTT.

This clonotype was counted many times. The chain uses TRBV7-9 and TRBJ2-5; 7 nucleotides align to TRBD1. Germline V gene sequence: CDR1 SEHNR, CDR2 FQNEAQ (reference sequence). The V gene end was trimmed by 2 bases and the J gene end by 5 bases; junction bases not matched to a gene: 5. The CDR3 is 14 residues long. CDR3 amino acids: CASSLPGTVETQYF. CDR3 DNA sequence: TGTGCCAGCAGCTTACCGGGGACAGTGGAGACCCAGTACTTC.

This clonotype was seen at least ten times. The V and J genes are TRBV7-3 and TRBJ2-7; D call uncertain. Trimming cost V 1 base and J 1 base, with 5 bases left between them. The CDR3 is made up of 13 amino acids. Germline V gene data show CDR1 as SGHTA and CDR2 as FQGTGA. The CDR3 is CASSLNPSYEQYF. The CDR3 coding sequence is TGTGCCAGCAGCTTAAACCCATCCTACGAGCAGTACTTC. The entire variable domain, with the rest obtained from reference TRBV7-3 and TRBJ2-7, is as follows: GAGVSQTPSNKVTEKGKYVELRCDPISGHTALYWYRQSLGQGPEFLIYFQGTGAADDSGLPNDRFFAVRPEGSVSTLKIQRTERGDSAVYLCASSLNPSYEQYFGPGTRLTVT.

This clonotype was detected many times. The chain recombines TRBV7-9 with TRBJ1-1; the D is unclear. Trimming left V 6 bases short and J 5 bases short, with 10 bases between. The CDR3 runs 12 residues. Per the germline V gene, CDR1 is SEHNR and CDR2 is FQNEAQ (reference sequence). CDR3 residues: CASSLHRTEAFF. The CDR3 nucleotides are TGTGCCAGCAGTTTACACCGAACTGAAGCTTTCTTT.

This clonotype was observed many times. This chain uses TRBV9 with TRBJ1-2, with 7 bases that match TRBD1. The CDR3 sequence is 12 residues long. Germline CDR1 is SGDLS and CDR2 is YYNGEE. J was trimmed by 9 bases and V by 3 bases; bases with no gene match: 5. The CDR3 loop reads CASSDRGERYTF. CDR3 coding DNA: TGTGCCAGCAGCGACAGGGGCGAGCGCTACACCTTC.

This clonotype was counted once. The rearrangement uses TRBV12-3 or TRBV12-4 and TRBJ2-7; no reliable D call. This CDR3 comprises 11 residues. V lost 7 bases to trimming and J lost 7 bases, with 11 bases between them. For the CDR3, the DNA is TGTGCCAGCAAAGTGACGGTGGAGCAGTACTTC. Amino acid sequence: CASKVTVEQYF.

This clonotype was found many times. This chain uses TRBV6-2 or TRBV6-3 with TRBJ2-5; D possibly matches TRBD1 or TRBD2 (5 bases each). The V gene lost 4 bases and the J gene lost 1 base, with 10 bases spanning the gap. This CDR3 contains 14 residues. Germline assignment: CDR1 MNHEY and CDR2 SVGEGT. The CDR3 protein is CASSSPGRQETQYF. CDR3 DNA: TGTGCCAGCAGTTCCCCGGGACGCCAAGAGACCCAGTACTTC.

The table lists this clonotype with many counts. J is TRBJ2-7 and V is TRBV19; the D gene is possibly TRBD1 (5 bases). Germline CDR1 reads LNHDA; CDR2 reads SQIVND (reference sequence). This CDR3 contains 14 residues. Trimming left V 7 bases short and J 2 bases short, with 15 bases between. The CDR3 nucleotides are TGTGCCAGTAATACAGGATCTCGGGCCTACGAGCAGTACTTC. It specifies CASNTGSRAYEQYF.

The table lists this clonotype with many counts. The rearrangement uses TRBV6-5 and TRBJ2-5; D is unresolved. This CDR3 spans 14 amino acids. Trimming stripped 0 bases from V and 5 bases from J, with 10 bases between. The germline V gene has CDR1 MNHEY and CDR2 SVGAGI. The CDR3 reads CASSYSMIGETQYF. CDR3 coding DNA: TGTGCCAGCAGTTACTCGATGATTGGGGAGACCCAGTACTTC.

This clonotype was counted at least ten times. This chain connects TRBV19 to TRBJ2-2; D tentatively fits TRBD1 or TRBD2 (5 bases each). The CDR3 length is 15 residues. CDR1 is LNHDA, CDR2 SQIVND, per germline (reference sequence). The V and J ends lost 7 bases and 5 bases respectively, with 17 bases between them. The CDR3: CASTPGTPGTGELFF. The CDR3 nucleotides read TGTGCCAGTACCCCCGGGACCCCGGGGACCGGGGAGCTGTTTTTT.

This clonotype was detected ten times or more. The chain joins TRBV5-5 to TRBJ1-2; a weak D match, TRBD1 (5 bases). CDR1 and CDR2 (germline): SGHKS, YYEKEE (reference sequence). V was shortened by 4 bases and J by 6 bases, with 10 bases between the two germline ends. The length of the CDR3 is 12 residues. The CDR3 loop is CASSPLTDGYTF. CDR3 coding DNA: TGTGCCAGCAGCCCATTGACAGATGGCTACACCTTC.

The chain has TRBV4-1 and TRBJ1-2, with D unclear. Germline V lookup: CDR1 MGHRA, CDR2 YSYEKL. This CDR3 spans 15 amino acids. Trimming took off 0 bases at V and 3 bases at J, with 11 bases between the two ends. The CDR3 loop is CASSQDPYRYYGYTF. The CDR3 nucleotides read TGCGCCAGCAGCCAAGATCCTTACAGATACTATGGCTACACCTTC.

This clonotype was detected many times. V usage is TRBV12-3 or TRBV12-4 and J usage is TRBJ2-5; TRBD2 aligns across 7 bases. The trim removed 2 bases at V and 10 bases at J, leaving 13 bases unmatched. The CDR3 consists of 15 residues. As DNA, the CDR3 is TGTGCCAGCAGTTTACAAGCCGGGCGGGGGAGTATCCAGTACTTC. It encodes CASSLQAGRGSIQYF.